Below, 21 T cell receptor beta chains from the same sample are listed, as sequenced in a study of beta chain features in type 1 diabetes. Whole-study findings and limits: Across all four CD4+ subsets, people with type 1 diabetes showed modestly shorter TCRB CDR3s.

The sequenced template was cDNA made from the entire isolated RNA. Only in-frame clones appear in the TCRdb table, and some are missing; sequencing was by immunoSEQ multiplex PCR. The sample yields a few hundred thousand clones, about 23% seen once. Which antigens these TCRs recognize remains unknown. The sequenced material came from naive CD4+ T cells from blood. The receptors were sampled from a woman younger than 45 with type 1 diabetes.

This clone occurred a few times. The V and J genes are TRBV4-1 and TRBJ1-4; D not resolved. The V gene's germline CDR1 is MGHRA and CDR2 YSYEKL. The CDR3 length is 17 residues. The V end was cut by 1 base, the J end by 0 bases, with 12 bases between. CDR3 DNA: TGCGCCAGCAGCCAAGTGGGCATTGTTGCAACTAATGAAAAACTGTTTTTT. Translation: CASSQVGIVATNEKLFF.

This clone was detected only a few times. The CDR3 region is CASRTSGIPYEQYF. The CDR3 DNA reads TGTGCCAGCAGGACTAGCGGGATTCCCTACGAGCAGTACTTC. J is TRBJ2-7 and V is TRBV6-5, with 11 bases lining up with TRBD2. The CDR3 loop spans 14 amino acids. CDR1 is MNHEY and CDR2 is SVGAGI in the germline V gene. J was trimmed by 2 bases and V by 6 bases; bases with no gene match: 3.

The V gene is TRBV2, the J gene TRBJ2-2, with 8 bases identical to TRBD1. CDR1 is SNHLY, CDR2 FYNNEI, per germline. There are 15 residues in the CDR3. V lost 7 bases to trimming and J lost 4 bases; unmatched junction nucleotides: 8. This CDR3 is CASTPDRVGTGELFF. The CDR3 DNA is TGTGCCAGCACTCCGGACAGGGTTGGCACCGGGGAGCTGTTTTTT.

This clone was seen a few times. At one end the junction does not follow the germline gene, possibly because of a read error. The V and J genes are TRBV29-1 and TRBJ2-7; a weak D match, TRBD1 (5 bases). CDR1 is SQVTM and CDR2 is ANQGSEA in the germline V gene. The CDR3 sequence is 11 residues long. CDR3 sequence reads: CSCGATYEQYF. CDR3 in DNA: TGTTCCTGTGGGGCTACCTACGAGCAGTACTTC.

This rearrangement joins TRBV27 to TRBJ2-2, with D maybe TRBD2 (5 bases). The V end was cut by 2 bases, the J end by 2 bases, with 9 bases between. The CDR3 covers 15 residues. In germline, CDR1 is MNHEY, CDR2 SMNVEV (reference sequence). The CDR3 region is CASSLVGENTGELFF. CDR3 nucleotides: TGTGCCAGCAGTTTAGTCGGGGAAAACACCGGGGAGCTGTTTTTT.

The rearrangement uses TRBV30 and TRBJ2-5; the D gene is possibly TRBD2 (6 bases). Between the trimmed V and J ends, which lost 4 bases and 4 bases, there was a span of 13 bases. CDR3 length: 13 residues. The V gene's germline CDR1 is GTSNPN and CDR2 SVGIG (reference sequence). The CDR3 spells CAWNRDFAETQYF. CDR3 DNA: TGTGCCTGGAACCGGGACTTCGCAGAGACCCAGTACTTC.

This clone turned up a few times. The chain recombines TRBV28 with TRBJ2-7; 9 bases are shared with TRBD2. Looked up from germline, CDR1 is MDHEN and CDR2 is SYDVKM. J gave up 3 bases and V 3 bases, and 3 bases lay outside the gene matches. The CDR3 runs to 14 residues. CDR3 sequence (DNA): TGTGCCAGCAGTTTGAGCGGGAGGTTCTACGAGCAGTACTTC. It yields the protein CASSLSGRFYEQYF.

V gene TRBV7-6 combines with J gene TRBJ2-1, with a weak D call TRBD2 (6 bases). V gave up 3 bases and J gave up 8 bases, with 14 bases separating them. Germline V CDR1 and CDR2: SGHVS, FNYEAQ. The CDR3 length is 14 residues. The CDR3 region is CASSFRGGWDEQFF. CDR3 coding DNA: TGTGCCAGCAGCTTCCGGGGAGGATGGGATGAGCAGTTCTTC.

About this clone: At one end the junction does not follow the germline gene, possibly because of a read error. This chain connects TRBV28 to TRBJ1-1; weak D call: TRBD1 (5 bases). The CDR3 spans 12 residues. Germline loops: CDR1 MDHEN, CDR2 SYDVKM. CDR3 amino acids: CATAGLKTEAFF. CDR3 coding DNA: TGTGCCACCGCAGGGTTGAAGACTGAAGCTTTCTTT.

The chain combines TRBV5-1 with TRBJ1-2, with 11 bases fitting TRBD1. V dropped 4 bases and J dropped 5; count of bases not matched to a gene: 4. The CDR3 runs to 14 residues. CDR1 and CDR2 from the germline V gene are SGHRS and YFSETQ. CDR3 nucleotide sequence: TGCGCCAGCAGCCGGGACAGGGGGTCATATGGCTACACCTTC. Amino acids: CASSRDRGSYGYTF.

This clone has only a few counts. V gene TRBV5-1 combines with J gene TRBJ2-5; D call uncertain. CDR1 SGHRS and CDR2 YFSETQ come from the germline V gene. Trimming shortened V by 3 bases and J by 5 bases, and 11 bases separated the two germline ends. The CDR3 length is 13 residues. This CDR3 is CASSYLRAETQYF. Here the CDR3 DNA reads TGCGCCAGCAGCTACTTGCGTGCCGAGACCCAGTACTTC.

This clone was picked up a small number of times. The chain combines TRBV29-1 with TRBJ1-5; 7 nucleotides align to TRBD1. The CDR3 loop spans 14 amino acids. In germline, CDR1 is SQVTM, CDR2 ANQGSEA. The trim removed 4 bases at V and 4 bases at J, leaving 7 bases unmatched. CDR3 residues: CSVAGTEKNQPQHF. For the CDR3, the DNA is TGCAGCGTTGCCGGGACAGAGAAAAATCAGCCCCAGCATTTT.

This clone has more than one count but fewer than ten. This chain joins TRBV29-1 and TRBJ2-1; weak D call: TRBD2 (6 bases). Germline CDR1 is SQVTM and CDR2 is ANQGSEA. CDR3 length equals 15 residues. Trimming shortened V by 6 bases and J by 4 bases, and 19 bases separated the two germline ends. The CDR3, as DNA: TGCAGCGTGGGGGGTTTAAGACTAGTATACAATGAGCAGTTCTTC. Protein product: CSVGGLRLVYNEQFF.

The rearrangement links TRBV7-9 to TRBJ2-5; 8 positions match TRBD2. The J segment lost 4 bases and the V segment lost 6 bases, leaving 7 bases of the junction unmatched. This CDR3 is built from 14 residues. Germline values: CDR1 SEHNR, CDR2 FQNEAQ (reference sequence). The CDR3 here is CASRPLAGIETQYF. The CDR3 nucleotides read TGTGCCAGCAGGCCTCTAGCGGGTATAGAGACCCAGTACTTC.

The rearrangement uses TRBV6-4 and TRBJ2-3; possible D gene TRBD2, 6 bases. In germline, CDR1 is MRHNA, CDR2 SNTAGT. The CDR3 covers 14 residues. V shed 3 bases and J shed 0 bases, with 7 bases lying between them. CDR3 sequence: CASSESGSTDTQYF. The CDR3 DNA is TGTGCCAGCAGTGAGAGCGGGAGCACAGATACGCAGTATTTT.

The V call is TRBV2, the J call TRBJ2-7, with D possibly being TRBD2 (5 bases). V was cut by 10 bases and J by 9 bases, with 25 bases left in between. The CDR3 loop spans 14 amino acids. Per germline, CDR1 SNHLY and CDR2 FYNNEI. As DNA, the CDR3 is TGTGCCAACCGTTATCCGGGGTCGAGGTTCGGGCAGTACTTC. Residues: CANRYPGSRFGQYF.

This chain connects TRBV4-1 to TRBJ2-1; 7 bases are a match to TRBD1. The CDR3 sequence is 15 residues long. V shed 1 base and J 2 bases; nucleotides not matched to a gene: 2. Germline lookup yields CDR1 MGHRA and CDR2 YSYEKL. CDR3: CASSQVGTAYNEQFF. Here the CDR3 DNA reads TGCGCCAGCAGCCAAGTAGGGACAGCCTACAATGAGCAGTTCTTC.

This clone showed up just a few times. V gene TRBV19 combines with J gene TRBJ1-1; the D is unclear. Germline CDR1 is LNHDA and CDR2 is SQIVND (reference sequence). The CDR3 runs 15 residues. The ends were cut back, 2 bases at V and 4 bases at J, with 14 bases in the middle. The CDR3 region is CASSIIGTGSTEAFF. The CDR3 DNA follows: TGTGCCAGTAGTATAATTGGAACTGGGAGCACTGAAGCTTTCTTT.

J is TRBJ2-3 and V is TRBV6-4; maybe TRBD1 (5 bases). This CDR3 contains 15 residues. The V and J ends lost 2 bases and 0 bases respectively, with 9 bases between them. Germline V CDR1 and CDR2: MRHNA, SNTAGT. The CDR3 DNA reads as TGTGCCAGCAGTGACAGGGGTTCTAGCACAGATACGCAGTATTTT. Residues: CASSDRGSSTDTQYF.

This clone turned up a few times. The chain uses TRBV29-1 and TRBJ2-5, with D possibly TRBD2 on 6 matching bases. CDR1 and CDR2 from the germline V gene are SQVTM and ANQGSEA. Between the trimmed V and J ends, which lost 7 bases and 4 bases, there was a span of 13 bases. The CDR3 covers 12 residues. DNA for the CDR3: TGCAGCGGGCTAGCGTTCGTAGAGACCCAGTACTTC. This translates into CSGLAFVETQYF.

This clone was observed a handful of times. One end of the junction varies from germline; a read error may be responsible. The chain has TRBV11-2 and TRBJ2-1, with 7 bases lining up with TRBD2. The CDR3 spans 13 residues. The germline CDR1 and CDR2 sequences are SGHAT and FQNNGV. CDR3 coding DNA: TGTGCCAGCAGCTTAATGAATCGGGAGGTTCCTCTCTTC. Translated: CASSLMNREVPLF.